What follows are 29 T cell receptor beta chains derived from one specimen sequenced in a study of beta chain features in type 1 diabetes. Expressed TCRB transcripts were sequenced after all isolated RNA was converted to cDNA. Generated by immunoSEQ multiplex PCR, the TCRdb table keeps only in-frame clones and is missing some. The data hold 900,000 or so clones, with roughly 17% observed a single time. Sample: naive CD4+ T cells from blood. These receptors came from a woman aged 18-29 years in good health.

Worth noting for this clone: Other DNA variants within this sample encode the same CDR3. The chain carries TRBV19 and TRBJ2-7, with 8 bases matching TRBD2. The junction had 0 bases not matched to a gene; V was cut back by 2 bases and J by 3 bases. The CDR3 sequence is 13 residues long. From germline, CDR1 is LNHDA and CDR2 SQIVND (reference sequence). The CDR3 bases are TGTGCCAGTAGTATAAGCGGGAGCTACGAGCAGTACTTC. This translates into CASSISGSYEQYF. The entire variable domain, with the rest obtained from reference TRBV19 and TRBJ2-7, is as follows: DGGITQSPKYLFRKEGQNVTLSCEQNLNHDAMYWYRQDPGQGLRLIYYSQIVNDFQKGDIAEGYSVSREKKESFPLTVTSAQKNPTAFYLCASSISGSYEQYFGPGTRLTVT.

A few counts support this clone. This chain links TRBV19 with TRBJ1-5; D gene uncertain. V lost 7 bases to trimming and J lost 0 bases, with 7 bases between them. Germline CDR1 and CDR2: LNHDA and SQIVND (reference sequence). The CDR3 runs to 13 residues. The CDR3 protein is CASTQASNQPQHF. The CDR3 DNA reads as TGTGCCAGTACGCAGGCTAGCAATCAGCCCCAGCATTTT.

This clone was counted only a few times. V and J are TRBV7-2 and TRBJ2-3; 10 bases match TRBD2. The trim removed 5 bases at V and 8 bases at J, leaving 10 bases unmatched. CDR1 SGHTA and CDR2 FQGNSA come from the germline V gene. The CDR3 has 15 amino acids. For the CDR3, the DNA is TGTGCCAGCAGCCCCCCTAGCGGGAGATTAGGTACGCAGTATTTT. As protein: CASSPPSGRLGTQYF.

The table lists this clone with a few counts. The J gene is TRBJ2-1, the V gene TRBV7-2, with TRBD2 identical over 12 bases. The V gene's germline CDR1 is SGHTA and CDR2 FQGNSA. The CDR3 is made up of 16 amino acids. V lost 2 bases and J lost 7; bases outside the gene matches: 6. The CDR3: CASSLMGLAGGNEQFF. The CDR3 bases are TGTGCCAGCAGCTTAATGGGACTAGCGGGTGGTAATGAGCAGTTCTTC. Full variable domain (rest looked up from reference TRBV7-2 and TRBJ2-1): GAGVSQSPSNKVTEKGKDVELRCDPISGHTALYWYRQSLGQGLEFLIYFQGNSAPDKSGLPSDRFSAERTGGSVSTLTIQRTQQEDSAVYLCASSLMGLAGGNEQFFGPGTRLTVL.

This chain joins TRBV20-1 and TRBJ2-1, with no clear D. Germline assignment: CDR1 DFQATT and CDR2 SNEGSKA (reference sequence). This CDR3 region has 11 residues. V lost 3 bases to trimming and J lost 9 bases, with 9 bases between them. The CDR3 reads CSASSRGEQFF. DNA of the CDR3: TGCAGTGCTAGTAGTCGAGGTGAGCAGTTCTTC.

V and J are TRBV7-6 and TRBJ2-1; D not resolved. Germline loops: CDR1 SGHVS, CDR2 FNYEAQ. Trimming shortened V by 4 bases and J by 4 bases, and 11 bases separated the two germline ends. The CDR3 is 14 amino acids. In DNA, the CDR3 is TGTGCCAGCAGCTCAAGGACGTTTTACAATGAGCAGTTCTTC. It codes for CASSSRTFYNEQFF.

In this sample, this clone turned up a few times. The chain employs TRBV7-9 and TRBJ2-5; 7 bases line up with TRBD1. Germline trimming cut 5 bases from V and 2 bases from J; bases unmatched to any gene: 5. This CDR3 is 14 amino acids long. Germline lookup yields CDR1 SEHNR and CDR2 FQNEAQ (reference sequence). The CDR3 reads CASSEGTAQETQYF. The CDR3 DNA reads TGTGCCAGCAGCGAGGGGACAGCTCAAGAGACCCAGTACTTC.

This clone was seen more than once but under ten times. The V gene is TRBV7-8, the J gene TRBJ2-5, with a possible D match to TRBD2 (5 bases). The length of the CDR3 is 14 residues. Per the germline V gene, CDR1 is SGHVS and CDR2 is FQNEAQ. Trimming pared 2 bases from V and 4 bases from J, leaving 11 bases between. This CDR3 is CASSLYGERETQYF. The CDR3 DNA sequence: TGTGCCAGCAGCTTATACGGGGAGCGAGAGACCCAGTACTTC.

This sequence joins TRBV7-2 and TRBJ2-7, with D possibly matching TRBD2 (5 bases). The CDR3 sequence is 16 residues long. Trimming shortened V by 5 bases and J by 2 bases, and 19 bases separated the two germline ends. In germline, CDR1 is SGHTA, CDR2 FQGNSA. The CDR3 here is CASSPQRGWLAYEQYF. The CDR3 DNA follows: TGTGCCAGCAGCCCCCAAAGAGGGTGGTTGGCCTACGAGCAGTACTTC.

Comments on this clone: Different DNA sequences within this sample yield the same CDR3. The chain combines TRBV7-2 with TRBJ2-7; D is perhaps TRBD2 (5 bases). CDR1 is SGHTA, CDR2 FQGNSA, per germline. The germline V and J ends were trimmed by 5 bases and 2 bases, with 13 bases remaining between them. The CDR3 contains 14 residues. The DNA for the CDR3 is TGTGCCAGCAGCGGCCGGACTGGCGCCTACGAGCAGTACTTC. Protein: CASSGRTGAYEQYF.

The V call is TRBV5-4, the J call TRBJ2-1; D gene unclear. Trimming shortened V by 2 bases and J by 0 bases, and 9 bases separated the two germline ends. The CDR3 runs to 15 residues. Looked up from germline, CDR1 is SGHNT and CDR2 is YYREEE (reference sequence). CDR3 DNA sequence: TGTGCCAGCAGCTTAGACTTGAGCTCCTACAATGAGCAGTTCTTC. Amino acids: CASSLDLSSYNEQFF.

This clone turned up a few times. The genes are TRBV11-1 and TRBJ1-1; no definite D call. Per germline, CDR1 SGHAT and CDR2 FQDESV (reference sequence). V lost 3 bases and J lost 3, with 2 bases in between. The CDR3 extends over 11 amino acids. The CDR3 DNA reads TGTGCCAGCAGCTTTGACACTGAAGCTTTCTTT. Its protein product is CASSFDTEAFF.

The V call is TRBV11-2, the J call TRBJ2-3; no firm D call. V shed 1 base and J shed 5 bases, with 19 bases lying between them. The germline gives CDR1 SGHAT, CDR2 FQNNGV. The CDR3 spans 17 residues. CDR3 DNA sequence: TGTGCCAGCAGCTTAGGTCGGTCCTCGGGCCCATTAGATACGCAGTATTTT. This gives the protein CASSLGRSSGPLDTQYF.

This chain joins TRBV2 and TRBJ2-3; D remains unclear. From germline, CDR1 is SNHLY and CDR2 FYNNEI. Between the trimmed V and J ends, which lost 6 bases and 7 bases, there was a span of 11 bases. The CDR3 has 12 residues. CDR3 DNA sequence: TGTGCCAGCAGACGGGTTGGGAATACGCAGTATTTT. Protein product: CASRRVGNTQYF.

This clone has only a few counts. The chain links TRBV14 to TRBJ2-6, with D perhaps TRBD1 (5 bases). Germline lookup yields CDR1 SGHDN and CDR2 FVKESK. V dropped 2 bases and J dropped 1 base, with 6 bases sitting between them. This CDR3 spans 15 amino acids. The CDR3 region has the DNA TGTGCCAGCAGCCAACCAGGGTCTGGGGCCAACGTCCTGACTTTC. It encodes CASSQPGSGANVLTF.

This clone was counted only a few times. The CDR3 bases are TGTGCCACCAGACGGGGACTAGCGGGAGCGGAGACCCAGTACTTC. This gives the protein CATRRGLAGAETQYF. V usage is TRBV27 and J usage is TRBJ2-5; 14 bases fit TRBD2. The junction had 9 bases not matched to a gene; V was cut back by 10 bases and J by 5 bases. The CDR3 has 15 amino acids. Germline CDR1 and CDR2: MNHEY and SMNVEV (reference sequence).

Here the CDR3 DNA reads TGTGCCAGCAGGGCCCCTCATCAGCCCCAGCATTTT. Amino acid sequence: CASRAPHQPQHF. The J gene is TRBJ1-5, the V gene TRBV28; D uncertain. V dropped 6 bases and J dropped 5 bases, with 8 bases sitting between them. Germline values: CDR1 MDHEN, CDR2 SYDVKM. The CDR3 consists of 12 residues.

Only a few counts were recorded for this clone. The V call is TRBV2, the J call TRBJ2-3; D tentatively reads TRBD1 or TRBD2 (6 bases each). V was cut by 7 bases and J by 2 bases, with 19 bases left in between. The CDR3 is 16 residues long. Germline V gene sequence: CDR1 SNHLY, CDR2 FYNNEI. The CDR3 region is CASTPGGPGYTDTQYF. The CDR3 DNA sequence: TGTGCCAGCACCCCTGGGGGGCCAGGATACACAGATACGCAGTATTTT.

This clone was observed a handful of times. The rearrangement links TRBV10-3 to TRBJ2-3; 8 nucleotides line up with TRBD2. Germline lookup yields CDR1 ENHRY and CDR2 SYGVKD. Trimming took 6 bases from V and 2 from J; bases not matched to a gene: 4. The CDR3 is made up of 14 amino acids. In DNA, the CDR3 is TGTGCCATCAGGGAGCGGGAGCCCACAGATACGCAGTATTTT. Protein: CAIREREPTDTQYF.

The V call is TRBV18, the J call TRBJ2-1; 9 bases match TRBD2. Germline CDR1 reads KGHSH; CDR2 reads LQKENI. This CDR3 is built from 16 residues. The J segment lost 3 bases and the V segment lost 2 bases, leaving 5 bases of the junction unmatched. CDR3 residues: CASSPSRSGSYNEQFF. In nucleotides, the CDR3 is TGTGCCAGCTCACCAAGTCGTAGCGGGAGCTACAATGAGCAGTTCTTC.

This chain joins TRBV20-1 and TRBJ2-5; D is unresolved. Near its end, the DNA agrees better with TRBJ2-7, so the J call may be wrong. Germline V gene sequence: CDR1 DFQATT, CDR2 SNEGSKA (reference sequence). The CDR3 length is 11 residues. The CDR3 DNA reads TGCAGTGCCCCGGTCAACTACGAGCAGTACTTC. Amino acids: CSAPVNYEQYF.

The V and J genes are TRBV2 and TRBJ2-6, with D unresolved. V was pared by 7 bases and J by 2 bases, with 12 bases between. Germline lookup yields CDR1 SNHLY and CDR2 FYNNEI. The CDR3 is made up of 15 amino acids. The CDR3 DNA is TGTGCCAGCACCAACAGTGGTACTGGGGCCAACGTCCTGACTTTC. Amino acid sequence: CASTNSGTGANVLTF.

V is TRBV7-2 and J is TRBJ2-4; the D is unclear. Germline CDR1 and CDR2: SGHTA and FQGNSA. The V and J ends lost 3 bases and 0 bases respectively, with 15 bases between them. The CDR3 extends over 17 amino acids. CDR3 in amino acids: CASSFGPVGLAKNIQYF. DNA for the CDR3: TGTGCCAGCAGCTTCGGACCCGTCGGCTTAGCCAAAAACATTCAGTACTTC.

This clone came up a few times. The V and J genes are TRBV10-2 and TRBJ1-4; 7 positions match TRBD1. The germline V gene encodes CDR1 WSHSY and CDR2 SAAADI. V lost 5 bases and J lost 4; bases outside the gene matches: 19. The CDR3 is made up of 19 amino acids. DNA for the CDR3: TGCGCCAGCAGTCCCCACCACAACAGGGGACGTCGGGGTAATGAAAAACTGTTTTTT. Translated, it gives CASSPHHNRGRRGNEKLFF.

The chain is built from TRBV7-2 and TRBJ1-4, with 8 bases fitting TRBD1. Trimming took 1 base from V and 13 from J; bases not matched to a gene: 5. Germline V gene sequence: CDR1 SGHTA, CDR2 FQGNSA. The CDR3 length is 13 residues. Written as DNA, the CDR3 is TGTGCCAGCAGCTTAGGACAGGGGAGCATACTGTTTTTT. This encodes CASSLGQGSILFF.

The CDR3 here is CASSFGNTGANVLTF. The DNA for the CDR3 is TGCGCCAGCAGCTTCGGAAACACTGGGGCCAACGTCCTGACTTTC. The chain recombines TRBV5-1 with TRBJ2-6, with no clear D. V was trimmed by 2 bases and J by 2 bases, leaving 8 bases between them. Germline V gene sequence: CDR1 SGHRS, CDR2 YFSETQ. The CDR3 spans 15 residues.

This clone was counted between two and nine times. The CDR3 protein is CASSLENSPLYTGELFF. The CDR3 DNA reads as TGTGCCAGCAGCTTAGAAAATTCTCCTTTGTACACCGGGGAGCTGTTTTTT. The chain employs TRBV7-9 and TRBJ2-2; D is undetermined. The ends were cut back, 1 base at V and 3 bases at J, with 15 bases in the middle. The CDR3 is 17 amino acids. In germline, CDR1 is SEHNR, CDR2 FQNEAQ (reference sequence).

The V call is TRBV7-9, the J call TRBJ1-2; TRBD1 might be the D (6 bases). This CDR3 contains 15 residues. Deletions cut 4 bases from V and 8 bases from J, with 20 bases between. The germline V gene encodes CDR1 SEHNR and CDR2 FQNEAQ (reference sequence). CDR3 in amino acids: CASSSSTGYSVGYTF. CDR3 DNA: TGTGCCAGCAGCTCCTCCACAGGGTATTCCGTCGGCTACACCTTC.

This chain joins TRBV5-4 and TRBJ2-2; 10 positions match TRBD1. This CDR3 has 14 amino acids. V was clipped by 4 bases and J by 6 bases; unmatched bases: 3. The germline CDR1 and CDR2 sequences are SGHNT and YYREEE (reference sequence). In DNA, the CDR3 is TGTGCCAGCAGCCGAGGACAGGGGGCCGGGGAGCTGTTTTTT. It specifies CASSRGQGAGELFF.